This TCR beta chain was sequenced for a study of shared clonotypes between healthy human individuals. V lost 3 bases, J lost 0 bases, and 10 bases lay in between. The V gene's germline CDR1 is MNHEY and CDR2 SMNVEV (reference sequence). CDR3 size: 15 residues. Study conclusions and caveats: Relative to their counterparts shared across all four donors, non-shared clonotypes exhibited diminished generation probabilities.

With regard to this clone: Its specificity is not known.

It was CD45RO-negative cells, positively selected for CCR7, that made up naive CD8 cells, with terminally differentiated effector memory CD45RA+ cells excluded. Sequencing was at deep level. The assay was immunoSEQ multiplex PCR, and TCRdb's table has in-frame clones only and misses some. The top ten hold around 1.7% of the sample, which has around 1,900,000 clones, roughly 95% seen once. V usage is TRBV27 and J usage is TRBJ2-3, with a possible D match to TRBD2 (5 bases). The sample was naive CD8+ T cells from PBMCs. The TCR originated in a man aged 18 to 29 in good health. Some clones in this sample may be carry-over from other donors' samples. The CDR3 DNA follows: TGTGCCAGCAGTTTCAGCGGACCTAGCACAGATACGCAGTATTTT. Residues: CASSFSGPSTDTQYF.